The present entry profiles one T cell receptor beta chain with its context. The sample originates from a study of blood T cell repertoires in COVID-19. Study context: Acute-phase and convalescent COVID-19 samples originated in the United States, Italy and Spain.

Per the study methods: By means of reference gene primer amplification, nucleated cell counts were estimated. Assay: immunoSEQ multiplex PCR; the TCRdb copy retains only in-frame clones and omits some. V and J calls and clone size are copied from that table; D and trimming were computed from the DNA. The table records 200,000 to 250,000 clones, approximately 80% of them present only once. Adults between roughly 18 and 95 years of age took part from fewer than 30 US areas. Participant-reported clinical history was the basis for cohort assignment. V shed 11 bases and J shed 4 bases, with 15 bases lying between them. Germline assignment: CDR1 KGHDR and CDR2 SFDVKD. This CDR3 has 13 amino acids.

The clonotype was recovered from a man in his fifties or sixties who had recovered from COVID-19. This rearrangement joins TRBV24-1 to TRBJ2-3, with D possibly being TRBD1 (6 bases). Input material: PBMCs or T cells enriched from blood (not recorded which). CDR3 protein: CAKDGTPSDTQYF. CDR3 sequence (DNA): TGTGCCAAAGACGGGACACCTTCAGATACGCAGTATTTT.